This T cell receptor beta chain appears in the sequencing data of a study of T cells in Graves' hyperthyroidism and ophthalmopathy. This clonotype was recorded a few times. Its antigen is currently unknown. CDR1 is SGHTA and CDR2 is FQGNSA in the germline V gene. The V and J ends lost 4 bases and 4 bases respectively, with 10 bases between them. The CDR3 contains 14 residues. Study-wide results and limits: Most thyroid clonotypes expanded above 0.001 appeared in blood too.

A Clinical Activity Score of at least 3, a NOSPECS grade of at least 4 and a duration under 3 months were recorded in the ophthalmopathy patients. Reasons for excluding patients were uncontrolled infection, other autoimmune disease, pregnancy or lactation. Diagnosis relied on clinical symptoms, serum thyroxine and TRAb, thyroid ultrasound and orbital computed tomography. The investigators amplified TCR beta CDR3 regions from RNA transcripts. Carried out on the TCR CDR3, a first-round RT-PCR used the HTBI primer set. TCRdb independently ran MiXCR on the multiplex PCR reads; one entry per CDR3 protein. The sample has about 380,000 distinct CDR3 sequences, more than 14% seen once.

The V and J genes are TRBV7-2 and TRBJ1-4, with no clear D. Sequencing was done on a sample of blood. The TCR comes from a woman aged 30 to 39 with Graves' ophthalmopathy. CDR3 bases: TGTGCCAGCAGCTCTCTCGCTGGTAATGAAAAACTGTTTTTT. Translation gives CASSSLAGNEKLFF.